This TCR beta chain emerged from a study of radiation and T cells in renal cell carcinoma. This CDR3 is 14 amino acids long. V was shortened by 2 bases and J by 6 bases, with 12 bases between the two germline ends. Per the germline V gene, CDR1 is SGHRS and CDR2 is YFSETQ. Stated time point: baseline pretreatment blood. Treatment of the sample: 15 Gy SBRT to primary tumor, nephrectomy 4 weeks later. Assay used: immunoSEQ multiplex PCR; TCRdb lists only in-frame clones, some missing. This table holds 90,000 to 95,000 clones, 82% found once. This receptor was obtained from a man aged 55 to 70 with renal cell carcinoma. The chain has TRBV5-1 and TRBJ2-1, with a tentative D call TRBD2 (5 bases). This material consisted of blood, taken from a patient whose treatment included radiotherapy and nephrectomy. For the CDR3, the DNA is TGCGCCAGCAGCTTAGTAGCGCCGATCAATGAGCAGTTCTTC. The encoded protein is CASSLVAPINEQFF.